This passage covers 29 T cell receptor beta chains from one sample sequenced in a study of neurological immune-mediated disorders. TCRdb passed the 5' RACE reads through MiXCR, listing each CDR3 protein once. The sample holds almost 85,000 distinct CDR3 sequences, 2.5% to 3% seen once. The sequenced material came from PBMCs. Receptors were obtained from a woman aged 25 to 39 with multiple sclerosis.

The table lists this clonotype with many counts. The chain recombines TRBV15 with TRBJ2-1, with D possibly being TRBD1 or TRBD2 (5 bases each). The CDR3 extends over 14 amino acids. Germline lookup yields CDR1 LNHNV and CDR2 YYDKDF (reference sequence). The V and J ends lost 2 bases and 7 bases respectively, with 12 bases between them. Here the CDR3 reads CATSRTGPGNEQFF. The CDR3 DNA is TGTGCCACCAGCAGAACGGGACCCGGTAATGAGCAGTTCTTC. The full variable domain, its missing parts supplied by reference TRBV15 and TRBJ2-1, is DAMVIQNPRYQVTQFGKPVTLSCSQTLNHNVMYWYQQKSSQAPKLLFHYYDKDFNNEADTPDNFQSRRPNTSFCFLDIRSPGLGDTAMYLCATSRTGPGNEQFFGPGTRLTVL.

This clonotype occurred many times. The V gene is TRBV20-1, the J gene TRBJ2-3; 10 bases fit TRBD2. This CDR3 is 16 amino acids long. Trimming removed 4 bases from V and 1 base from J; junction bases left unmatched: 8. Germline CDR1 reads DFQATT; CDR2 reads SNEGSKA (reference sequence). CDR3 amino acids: CSAMSLAGVRTDTQYF. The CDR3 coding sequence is TGCAGTGCTATGTCTCTAGCGGGAGTACGCACAGATACGCAGTATTTT.

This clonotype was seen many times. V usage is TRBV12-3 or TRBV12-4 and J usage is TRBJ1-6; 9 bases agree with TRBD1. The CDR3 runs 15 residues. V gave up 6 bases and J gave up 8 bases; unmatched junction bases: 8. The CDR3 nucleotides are TGTGCCAGCAGCCGAACAGGGGGCAGGTATTCACCCCTCCACTTT. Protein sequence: CASSRTGGRYSPLHF.

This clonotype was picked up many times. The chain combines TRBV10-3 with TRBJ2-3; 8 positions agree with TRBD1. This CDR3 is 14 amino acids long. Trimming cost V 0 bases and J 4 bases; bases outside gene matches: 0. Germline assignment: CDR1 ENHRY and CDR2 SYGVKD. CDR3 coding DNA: TGTGCCATCAGTGAGTCGACAGGGGCAGATACGCAGTATTTT. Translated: CAISESTGADTQYF.

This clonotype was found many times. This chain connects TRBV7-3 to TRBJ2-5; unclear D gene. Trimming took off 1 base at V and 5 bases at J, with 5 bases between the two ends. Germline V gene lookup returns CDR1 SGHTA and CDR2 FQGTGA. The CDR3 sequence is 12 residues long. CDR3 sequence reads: CASSLMGETQYF. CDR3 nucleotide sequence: TGTGCCAGCAGCTTAATGGGGGAGACCCAGTACTTC.

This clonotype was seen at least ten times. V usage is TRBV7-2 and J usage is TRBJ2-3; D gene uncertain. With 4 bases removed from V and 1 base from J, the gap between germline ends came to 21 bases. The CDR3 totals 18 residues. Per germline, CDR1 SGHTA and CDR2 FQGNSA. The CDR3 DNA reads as TGTGCCAGCAGCTCCCAACCACAGCGTGTCTCGCGCACAGATACGCAGTATTTT. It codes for CASSSQPQRVSRTDTQYF.

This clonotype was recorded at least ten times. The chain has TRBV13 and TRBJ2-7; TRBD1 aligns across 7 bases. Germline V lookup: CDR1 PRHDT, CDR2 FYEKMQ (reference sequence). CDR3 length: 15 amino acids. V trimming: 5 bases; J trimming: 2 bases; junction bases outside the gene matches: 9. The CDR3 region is CASSPRGRLPYEQYF. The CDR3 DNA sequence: TGTGCCAGCAGCCCGAGGGGGCGCTTACCCTACGAGCAGTACTTC.

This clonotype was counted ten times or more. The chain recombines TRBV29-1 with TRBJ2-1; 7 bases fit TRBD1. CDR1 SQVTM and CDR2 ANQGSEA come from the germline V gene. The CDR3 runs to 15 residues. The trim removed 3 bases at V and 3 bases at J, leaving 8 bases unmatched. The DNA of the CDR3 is TGCAGCGTTGATTGGGGACAGATCCACTACAATGAGCAGTTCTTC. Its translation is CSVDWGQIHYNEQFF.

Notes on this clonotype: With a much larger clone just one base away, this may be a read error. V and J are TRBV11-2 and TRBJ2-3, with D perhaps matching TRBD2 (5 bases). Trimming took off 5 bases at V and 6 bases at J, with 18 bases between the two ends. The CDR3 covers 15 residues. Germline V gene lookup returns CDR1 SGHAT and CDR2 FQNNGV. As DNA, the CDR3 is TGTGCCAGCAGCCCCCTCCGCGGGCTAGTTGATACGCAGTATTTT. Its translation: CASSPLRGLVDTQYF.

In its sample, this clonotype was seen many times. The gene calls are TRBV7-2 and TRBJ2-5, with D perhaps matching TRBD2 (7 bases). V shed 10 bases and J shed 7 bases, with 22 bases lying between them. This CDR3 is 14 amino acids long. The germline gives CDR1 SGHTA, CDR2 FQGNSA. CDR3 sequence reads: CATAQGGAGRTQYF. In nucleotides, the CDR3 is TGTGCCACCGCTCAAGGGGGGGCCGGGCGGACCCAGTACTTC.

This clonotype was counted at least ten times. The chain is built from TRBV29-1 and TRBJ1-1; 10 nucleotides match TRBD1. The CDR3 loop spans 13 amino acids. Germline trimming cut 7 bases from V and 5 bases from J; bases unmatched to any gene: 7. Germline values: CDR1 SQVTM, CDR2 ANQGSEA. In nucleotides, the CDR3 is TGCAGCGCCGGGACAGGGGAAGGAACTGAAGCTTTCTTT. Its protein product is CSAGTGEGTEAFF.

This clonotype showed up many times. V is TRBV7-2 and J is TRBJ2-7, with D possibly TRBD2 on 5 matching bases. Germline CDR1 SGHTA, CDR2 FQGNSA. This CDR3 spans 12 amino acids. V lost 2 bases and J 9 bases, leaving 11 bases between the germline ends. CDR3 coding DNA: TGTGCCAGCAGCTTAACTCGGGCGGGGCAGTACTTC. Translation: CASSLTRAGQYF.

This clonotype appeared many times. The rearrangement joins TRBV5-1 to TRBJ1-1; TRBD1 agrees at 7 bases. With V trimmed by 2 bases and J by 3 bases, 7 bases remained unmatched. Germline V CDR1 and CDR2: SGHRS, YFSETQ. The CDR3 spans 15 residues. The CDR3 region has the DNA TGCGCCAGCAGCTTCCACAGGGGAGTCGACACTGAAGCTTTCTTT. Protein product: CASSFHRGVDTEAFF.

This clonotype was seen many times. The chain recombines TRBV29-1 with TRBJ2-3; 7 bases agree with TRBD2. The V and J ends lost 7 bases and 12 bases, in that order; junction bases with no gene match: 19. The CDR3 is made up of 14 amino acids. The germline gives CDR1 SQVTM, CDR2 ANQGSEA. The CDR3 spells CSEKPGLSIPSQYF. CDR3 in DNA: TGCAGCGAAAAACCGGGACTATCGATCCCTTCCCAGTATTTT.

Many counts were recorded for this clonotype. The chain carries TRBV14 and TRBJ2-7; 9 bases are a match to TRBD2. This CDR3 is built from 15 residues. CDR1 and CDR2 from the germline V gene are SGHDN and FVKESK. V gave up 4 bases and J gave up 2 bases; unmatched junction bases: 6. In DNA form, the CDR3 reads TGTGCCAGCAGCCGAGGGGCTAGCGGGGCCTACGAGCAGTACTTC. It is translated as CASSRGASGAYEQYF.

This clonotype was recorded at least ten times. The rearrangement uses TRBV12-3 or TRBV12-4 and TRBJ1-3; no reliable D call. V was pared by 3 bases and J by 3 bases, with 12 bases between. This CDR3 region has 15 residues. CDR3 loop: CASSFRGWYGNTIYF. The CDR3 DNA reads TGTGCCAGCAGTTTCCGGGGTTGGTATGGAAACACCATATATTTT.

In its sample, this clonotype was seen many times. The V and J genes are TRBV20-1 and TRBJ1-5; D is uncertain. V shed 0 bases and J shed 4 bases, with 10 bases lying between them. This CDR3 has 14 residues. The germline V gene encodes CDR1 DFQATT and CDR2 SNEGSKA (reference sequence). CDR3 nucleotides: TGCAGTGCTAGAGATGCAACGCGAAATCAGCCCCAGCATTTT. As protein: CSARDATRNQPQHF.

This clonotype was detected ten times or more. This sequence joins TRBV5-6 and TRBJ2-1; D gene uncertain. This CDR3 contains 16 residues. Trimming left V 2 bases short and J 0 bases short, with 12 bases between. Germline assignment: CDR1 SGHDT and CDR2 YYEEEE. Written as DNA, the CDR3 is TGTGCCAGCAGCTTCCCCTCCGCTGACTCCTACAATGAGCAGTTCTTC. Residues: CASSFPSADSYNEQFF. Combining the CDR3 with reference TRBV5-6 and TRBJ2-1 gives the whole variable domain DAGVTQSPTHLIKTRGQQVTLRCSPKSGHDTVSWYQQALGQGPQFIFQYYEEEERQRGNFPDRFSGHQFPNYSSELNVNALLLGDSALYLCASSFPSADSYNEQFFGPGTRLTVL.

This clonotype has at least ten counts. The CDR3 here is CASSRSGTSGYEQYF. CDR3 bases: TGTGCCAGCAGCCGCAGCGGGACTAGCGGGTACGAGCAGTACTTC. The V gene is TRBV7-9, the J gene TRBJ2-7, with TRBD2 identical over 12 bases. The CDR3 totals 15 residues. The V segment lost 5 bases and the J segment 4 bases; nucleotides outside the gene matches: 6. In germline, CDR1 is SEHNR, CDR2 FQNEAQ (reference sequence).

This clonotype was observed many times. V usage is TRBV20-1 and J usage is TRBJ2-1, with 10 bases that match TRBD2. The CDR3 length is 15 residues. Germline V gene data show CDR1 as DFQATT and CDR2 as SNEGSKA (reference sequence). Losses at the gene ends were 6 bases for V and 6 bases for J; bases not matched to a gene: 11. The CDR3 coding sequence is TGCAGTGCGCAACTAGCGGGGAAAGGTAGCAATGAGCAGTTCTTC. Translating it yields CSAQLAGKGSNEQFF.

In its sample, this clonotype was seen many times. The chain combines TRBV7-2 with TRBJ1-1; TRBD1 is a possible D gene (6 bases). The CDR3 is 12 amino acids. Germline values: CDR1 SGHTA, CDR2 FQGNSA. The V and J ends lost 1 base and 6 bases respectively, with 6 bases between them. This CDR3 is CASSLGGPEAFF. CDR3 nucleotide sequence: TGTGCCAGCAGCTTAGGGGGGCCTGAAGCTTTCTTT.

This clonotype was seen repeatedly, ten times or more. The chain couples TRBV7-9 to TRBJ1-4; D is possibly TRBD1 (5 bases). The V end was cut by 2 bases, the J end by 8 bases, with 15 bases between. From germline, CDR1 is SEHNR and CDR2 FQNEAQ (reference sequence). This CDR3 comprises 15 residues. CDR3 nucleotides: TGTGCCAGCAGCTTATCCCAGAGATCAGGGGAAAAACTGTTTTTT. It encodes CASSLSQRSGEKLFF.

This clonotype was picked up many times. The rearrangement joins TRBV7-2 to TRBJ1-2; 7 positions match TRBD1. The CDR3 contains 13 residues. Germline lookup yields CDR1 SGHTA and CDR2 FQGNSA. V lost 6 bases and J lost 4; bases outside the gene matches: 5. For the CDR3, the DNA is TGTGCCAGCAGTCAAGGGGGCAGCTATGGCTACACCTTC. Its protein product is CASSQGGSYGYTF. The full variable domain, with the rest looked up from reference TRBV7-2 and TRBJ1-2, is GAGVSQSPSNKVTEKGKDVELRCDPISGHTALYWYRQSLGQGLEFLIYFQGNSAPDKSGLPSDRFSAERTGGSVSTLTIQRTQQEDSAVYLCASSQGGSYGYTFGSGTRLTVV.

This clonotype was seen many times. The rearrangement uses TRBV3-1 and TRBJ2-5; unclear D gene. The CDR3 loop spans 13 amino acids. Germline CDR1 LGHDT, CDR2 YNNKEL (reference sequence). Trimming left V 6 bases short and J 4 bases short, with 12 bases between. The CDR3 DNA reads TGTGCCAGCAGGGTCTGGACGGGAGAGACCCAGTACTTC. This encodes CASRVWTGETQYF.

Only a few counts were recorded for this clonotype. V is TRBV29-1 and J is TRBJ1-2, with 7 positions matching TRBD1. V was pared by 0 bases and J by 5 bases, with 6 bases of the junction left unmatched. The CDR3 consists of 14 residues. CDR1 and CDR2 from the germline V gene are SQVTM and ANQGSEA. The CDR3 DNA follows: TGCAGCGTTGAAGATCGTAGCAGGGGGTATGGCTACACCTTC. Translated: CSVEDRSRGYGYTF.

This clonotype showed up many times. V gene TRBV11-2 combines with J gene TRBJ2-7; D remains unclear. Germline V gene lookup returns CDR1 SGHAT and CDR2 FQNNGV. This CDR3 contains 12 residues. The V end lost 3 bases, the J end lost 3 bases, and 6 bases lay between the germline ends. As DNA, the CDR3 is TGTGCCAGCAGCTTGGAATTCTACGAGCAGTACTTC. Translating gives CASSLEFYEQYF.

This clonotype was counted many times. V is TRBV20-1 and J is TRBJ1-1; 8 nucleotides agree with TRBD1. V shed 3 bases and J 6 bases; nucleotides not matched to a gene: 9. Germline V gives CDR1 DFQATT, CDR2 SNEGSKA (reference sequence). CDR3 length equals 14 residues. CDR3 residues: CSASRTGFDPEAFF. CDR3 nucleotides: TGCAGTGCTAGCAGGACAGGGTTTGACCCTGAAGCTTTCTTT.

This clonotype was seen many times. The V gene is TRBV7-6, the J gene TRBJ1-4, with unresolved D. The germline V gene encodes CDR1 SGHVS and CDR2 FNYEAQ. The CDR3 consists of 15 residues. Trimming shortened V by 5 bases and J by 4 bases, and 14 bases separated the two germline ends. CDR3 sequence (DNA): TGTGCCAGCAGCCCCCTCGCGGGCCTTAATGAAAAACTGTTTTTT. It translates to CASSPLAGLNEKLFF. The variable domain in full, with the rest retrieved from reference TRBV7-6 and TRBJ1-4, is GAGVSQSPRYKVTKRGQDVALRCDPISGHVSLYWYRQALGQGPEFLTYFNYEAQQDKSGLPNDRFSAERPEGSISTLTIQRTEQRDSAMYRCASSPLAGLNEKLFFGSGTQLSVL.

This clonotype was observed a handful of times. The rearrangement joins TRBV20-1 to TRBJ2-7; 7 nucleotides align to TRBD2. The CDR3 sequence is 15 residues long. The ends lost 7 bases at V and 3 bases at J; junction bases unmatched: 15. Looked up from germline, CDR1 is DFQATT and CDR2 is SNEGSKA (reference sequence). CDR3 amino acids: CSVTGTIFPHYEQYF. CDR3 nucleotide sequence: TGCAGTGTTACCGGGACTATCTTTCCCCACTACGAGCAGTACTTC.